The entry that follows covers one T cell receptor (beta chain) sequence. No cognate antigen has been identified for it. Per-nucleotide qualities are absent, and no much larger clonotype sits a single base away. These data belong to a study of blood T cell repertoires in COVID-19 (dated by TCRdb to about 2020). With respect to the entire study: Samples covering the acute and convalescent phases of COVID-19 were provided by collaborators in the United States, Italy and Spain. The prospective study material was composed of cDNA or gDNA derived from T cells, B-cell-depleted T cells, or PBMCs. The dataset comprised deeply sampled blood TCRbeta repertoires from subjects exposed to, actively infected with, or recovered from COVID-19. The repertoires were released in a freely available public database meant as a resource for research on the immune response to SARS-CoV-2. The samples were drawn from the first 160 participants of the ongoing ImmuneRACE study and from more than 1,000 subjects provided by 6 global collaborators. The sample metadata nearly always contained a de-identified subject ID, COVID-19 status, age in years and sex. Where available, HLA class I and class II types were obtained from metadata supplied by the sample provider rather than from assay-based typing. Summary of the overall study and its limitations: The amount of clinical and demographic metadata varied by source and participant and was provided uncurated.

TCRbeta CDR3 regions were amplified from genomic DNA using the immunoSEQ Assay, a bias-controlled multiplex PCR. Per the authors' processing: The number of nucleated cells in each sample was estimated from the amplification of reference gene primers within the assay. Sequence reads were collapsed and filtered to measure the absolute abundance of every unique TCRbeta CDR3 rearrangement. Productive Simpson clonality was computed per sample as the square root of Simpson's diversity index over productive rearrangements. Here the immuneACCESS table is served through TCRdb, limited to in-frame sequences with V and J called. Missing clones are a known gap in these copies; in checked studies unresolved V genes cover under half, and the rest lacks a known reason. V and J calls and clone size are given by that table; D and trimming were obtained from the DNA. Across this sample there are approximately 240,000 clones, with roughly 80% seen only once. The ten largest clones capture more than 4.5% of the sample.

Whole blood was collected in K2EDTA tubes by collaborating institutions according to the institutions' own protocols. For TCRbeta analysis, collaborators shipped samples as frozen whole blood, isolated PBMCs, or DNA extracted from either of those sample types. Sequences SNHLY (CDR1) and FYNNEI (CDR2) are obtained from the germline V gene. The CDR3 goes from the cysteine to the phenylalanine over 14 residues. The read is trimmed to its CDR3 DNA, 42 bases read in frame from base 1. V is cut back by 6 bases and J by 7 bases, with 5 bases in the junction unmatched. The sequence was obtained from an elderly woman with active or convalescent COVID-19. The rearrangement combines TRBV2 with TRBJ1-6; a stretch of 8 junction bases matches TRBD1. What was sequenced was peripheral blood. For the CDR3, the sequence is CASRGRQGNSPLHF. The base sequence is TGTGCCAGCAGGGGACGACAGGGGAATTCACCCCTCCACTTT.